This T cell receptor (beta chain) appears in the sequencing data of a study of T cell responses to AZD1222 COVID-19 vaccine. General study results and limits: In a largely white British group with more females than males, clonal diversity was possibly underestimated.

This CDR3 contains 14 residues. V shed 1 base, J shed 2 bases, and the junction held 0 bases outside the gene matches. CDR1 and CDR2 (germline): SGHDT, YYEEEE. Produced via immunoSEQ multiplex PCR; TCRdb's table is partial and in-frame only. Of 130,000 or so clones listed, roughly 92% were seen once; the top ten hold 0.9% to 0.95%. To note about this clone: Its antigen is unknown.

V usage is TRBV5-6 and J usage is TRBJ1-1, with TRBD1 matching over 9 bases. Material: peripheral blood, obtained on day 0 of AZD1222 vaccination. The TCR comes from an adult in good health. CDR3 coding DNA: TGTGCCAGCAGCTTGACAGGGGGCAACACTGAAGCTTTCTTT. Protein sequence: CASSLTGGNTEAFF.